These 19 T cell receptor beta chains came from one sample sequenced in a study of blood T cell repertoires in COVID-19. TCRdb's copy holds only in-frame clones and misses some; the assay was immunoSEQ multiplex PCR. This table holds nearly 350,000 clones, over 70% found once. Source material: peripheral blood. Receptor source: a woman aged 50 to 65 with COVID-19, enrolled during active disease.

The rearrangement uses TRBV13 and TRBJ1-6, with 9 positions matching TRBD1. CDR1 is PRHDT and CDR2 is FYEKMQ in the germline V gene (reference sequence). CDR3 size: 14 residues. V lost 5 bases to trimming and J lost 7 bases; unmatched junction nucleotides: 3. The CDR3 reads CASSPQGANSPLHF. The CDR3 bases are TGTGCCAGCAGCCCACAGGGGGCGAATTCACCCCTCCACTTT.

The chain employs TRBV19 and TRBJ2-2, with TRBD2 matching 9 bases. Trimming took 3 bases from V and 9 from J; bases not matched to a gene: 11. CDR3 size: 16 residues. Germline assignment: CDR1 LNHDA and CDR2 SQIVND (reference sequence). The CDR3 DNA reads as TGTGCCAGTAGTATCGGCGGGAGGGCCGGGTTACGGGAGCTGTTTTTT. It is translated as CASSIGGRAGLRELFF.

The chain recombines TRBV30 with TRBJ2-2, with 7 positions matching TRBD2. The germline V gene encodes CDR1 GTSNPN and CDR2 SVGIG (reference sequence). V lost 3 bases to trimming and J lost 4 bases; unmatched junction nucleotides: 8. The CDR3 consists of 15 residues. This chain's CDR3 is CAWRIAGASTGELFF. In DNA form, the CDR3 reads TGTGCCTGGAGAATAGCGGGTGCGAGCACCGGGGAGCTGTTTTTT.

The chain employs TRBV5-1 and TRBJ1-1, with a weak D call TRBD1 (5 bases). The V and J ends lost 4 bases and 13 bases respectively, with 20 bases between them. The V gene's germline CDR1 is SGHRS and CDR2 YFSETQ. CDR3 length equals 13 residues. CDR3 loop: CASSPVPGPKNFF. In nucleotides, the CDR3 is TGCGCCAGCAGCCCAGTCCCAGGGCCCAAGAATTTCTTT.

This chain joins TRBV3-1 (or the pseudogene TRBV3-2) and TRBJ2-1, with 8 bases aligning to TRBD2. V dropped 2 bases and J dropped 2; count of bases not matched to a gene: 5. This CDR3 comprises 16 residues. Germline loops: CDR1 LGHDT, CDR2 YNNKEL (reference sequence). CDR3 sequence: CASSQLAGRPYNEQFF. DNA for the CDR3: TGTGCCAGCAGCCAACTAGCGGGCCGCCCCTACAATGAGCAGTTCTTC.

This chain uses TRBV6-5 with TRBJ2-7; D gene unclear. Trimming cost V 6 bases and J 2 bases, with 8 bases left between them. There are 12 residues in the CDR3. Germline V lookup: CDR1 MNHEY, CDR2 SVGAGI. As DNA, the CDR3 is TGTGCCAGCAGCACATATCCCTACGAGCAGTACTTC. Amino acids: CASSTYPYEQYF.

The chain is built from TRBV9 and TRBJ2-7, with 9 bases that match TRBD1. Germline-derived CDR1 and CDR2 are SGDLS and YYNGEE. CDR3 length equals 15 residues. The J segment lost 1 base and the V segment lost 4 bases, leaving 6 bases of the junction unmatched. CDR3 region: CASSTGTGLSYEQYF. The CDR3 DNA reads as TGTGCCAGCAGCACAGGGACAGGGCTTTCCTACGAGCAGTACTTC.

This chain connects TRBV28 to TRBJ2-2, with 7 bases identical to TRBD1. Germline V lookup: CDR1 MDHEN, CDR2 SYDVKM. V dropped 5 bases and J dropped 0; count of bases not matched to a gene: 9. The CDR3 runs to 17 residues. This chain's CDR3 is CASSLPGTGANTGELFF. In nucleotides, the CDR3 is TGTGCCAGCAGTCTCCCCGGTACAGGGGCGAACACCGGGGAGCTGTTTTTT.

The chain links TRBV5-1 to TRBJ1-1; TRBD1 matches at 9 bases. The CDR3 sequence is 15 residues long. Germline V gene data show CDR1 as SGHRS and CDR2 as YFSETQ. V was clipped by 4 bases and J by 5 bases; unmatched bases: 9. The CDR3 spells CASSVSTGGFTEAFF. CDR3 coding DNA: TGCGCCAGCAGCGTATCTACAGGGGGCTTTACTGAAGCTTTCTTT. Full variable domain (remainder filled in from reference TRBV5-1 and TRBJ1-1): KAGVTQTPRYLIKTRGQQVTLSCSPISGHRSVSWYQQTPGQGLQFLFEYFSETQRNKGNFPGRFSGRQFSNSRSEMNVSTLELGDSALYLCASSVSTGGFTEAFFGQGTRLTVV.

The chain uses TRBV19 and TRBJ1-5, with 8 bases that match TRBD1. The junction had 5 bases not matched to a gene; V was cut back by 6 bases and J by 1 base. The CDR3 spans 15 residues. Germline V gives CDR1 LNHDA, CDR2 SQIVND (reference sequence). The CDR3 region is CASSQWTGSNQPQHF. The CDR3 nucleotides read TGTGCCAGTAGCCAATGGACAGGGAGCAATCAGCCCCAGCATTTT.

This clone appeared a few times. This chain connects TRBV4-1 to TRBJ2-5, with TRBD2 identical over 7 bases. This CDR3 has 16 residues. Unmatched junction bases numbered 7, after V lost 0 bases and J lost 3 bases. Germline V gene sequence: CDR1 MGHRA, CDR2 YSYEKL. The CDR3 DNA reads TGCGCCAGCAGCCAAGAAGGGAGGGGTATTGAAGAGACCCAGTACTTC. This sequence encodes CASSQEGRGIEETQYF.

This clone has only one observation. The chain recombines TRBV21-1 with TRBJ1-2; the D segment call TRBD1 is taken from the table without a DNA check. TRBV21-1 counts as a pseudogene. There are 17 residues in the CDR3. For the CDR3, the DNA is TGTGCCAGCAGCGAAGACAGGGGGGGAAAACTTAACTATGGCTACACCTTC. It yields the protein CASSEDRGGKLNYGYTF.

This rearrangement joins TRBV6-1 to TRBJ2-7; no definite D call. There are 12 residues in the CDR3. Between the trimmed V and J ends, which lost 2 bases and 4 bases, there was a span of 6 bases. Looked up from germline, CDR1 is MNHNS and CDR2 is SASEGT. CDR3 coding DNA: TGTGCCAGCAGTGAACCTAGTTACGAGCAGTACTTC. It translates to CASSEPSYEQYF.

The chain uses TRBV11-2 and TRBJ2-7, with unresolved D. This CDR3 has 13 residues. The germline V gene encodes CDR1 SGHAT and CDR2 FQNNGV. V was cut by 0 bases and J by 4 bases, with 7 bases left in between. The CDR3 reads CASSLEVRYEQYF. The CDR3 nucleotides are TGTGCCAGCAGCTTAGAAGTCAGATACGAGCAGTACTTC.

Remarks on this clone: Other DNA sequences in the sample encode the same CDR3. The gene calls are TRBV19 and TRBJ2-5, with D unresolved. CDR1 is LNHDA, CDR2 SQIVND, per germline (reference sequence). This CDR3 comprises 15 residues. Trimming left V 6 bases short and J 2 bases short, with 16 bases between. The CDR3 loop is CASRGLEVRQETQYF. DNA of the CDR3: TGTGCCAGTAGAGGTCTAGAGGTCCGACAAGAGACCCAGTACTTC.

This sequence joins TRBV6-5 and TRBJ2-7, with 7 nucleotides matching TRBD1. The CDR3 covers 15 residues. From germline, CDR1 is MNHEY and CDR2 SVGAGI. V lost 7 bases, J lost 3 bases, and 12 bases stayed unmatched. The chain's CDR3 is CASMIRDSGIYEQYF. In DNA form, the CDR3 reads TGTGCCAGCATGATCCGGGACAGCGGAATCTACGAGCAGTACTTC.

The V call is TRBV24-1, the J call TRBJ1-2; 8 bases line up with TRBD1. CDR1 is KGHDR, CDR2 SFDVKD, per germline. There are 16 residues in the CDR3. Trimming took 2 bases from V and 3 from J; bases not matched to a gene: 7. CDR3 in amino acids: CATSDYGQGADYGYTF. CDR3 sequence (DNA): TGTGCCACCAGTGATTATGGGCAGGGGGCGGACTATGGCTACACCTTC.

The genes are TRBV29-1 and TRBJ2-7, with TRBD2 identical over 8 bases. V lost 7 bases and J lost 3; bases outside the gene matches: 8. CDR1 SQVTM and CDR2 ANQGSEA come from the germline V gene. The CDR3 length is 13 residues. The CDR3 sequence: CSAQLRGGYEQYF. CDR3 bases: TGCAGCGCCCAGCTTCGGGGGGGCTACGAGCAGTACTTC.

The genes are TRBV30 and TRBJ2-7; a weak D match, TRBD1 (6 bases). This CDR3 has 14 amino acids. The germline V and J ends were trimmed by 1 base and 7 bases, with 17 bases remaining between them. In germline, CDR1 is GTSNPN, CDR2 SVGIG (reference sequence). The CDR3 DNA reads as TGTGCCTGGAGTGAGACAGGTGAGGCATGGGAGCAGTACTTC. Translated, it gives CAWSETGEAWEQYF.